The rows below give T cell receptor beta chains drawn from one sample of a study of technical replicates of blood from a few donors. The assay was immunoSEQ multiplex PCR, and TCRdb's table has in-frame clones only and misses some. The table has roughly 100,000 clones, approximately 95% seen once. The specimen sequenced was T cells isolated from PBMCs. Receptors were obtained from a human donor in good health. Each CDR3 is given without its conserved first and last residue.

J gene: TRBJ2-1; V gene: TRBV11-2; CDR3 protein: ASSEMGLSMYNEQF
J gene: TRBJ1-5; V gene: TRBV19; CDR3 protein: ASSIEGAGGQPQH
J gene: TRBJ1-3; V gene: TRBV1; CDR3 protein: TSWTFSGNTIY
J gene: TRBJ2-7; V gene: TRBV7-2; CDR3 protein: ASSLVTGGTYEQY
J gene: TRBJ2-2; V gene: TRBV9; CDR3 protein: ASSVATSGDTGELF
J gene: TRBJ2-7; V gene: TRBV5-8; CDR3 protein: ASSLLSGEGMEY
J gene: TRBJ2-3; V gene: TRBV6-1; CDR3 protein: ASSEPGQGAPDTQY
J gene: TRBJ2-1; V gene: TRBV2; CDR3 protein: ASSEILAAYNEQF
J gene: TRBJ1-2; V gene: TRBV10-3; CDR3 protein: AISELRNEGYT
J gene: TRBJ1-1; V gene: TRBV4-1; CDR3 protein: ASSQREADEGNTEAF
J gene: TRBJ2-3; V gene: TRBV10-3; CDR3 protein: AISRLAGSTDTQY
J gene: TRBJ1-4; V gene: TRBV5-6; CDR3 protein: ASSLDRGVEKLF
J gene: TRBJ2-7; V gene: TRBV5-1; CDR3 protein: ASRTGGSSYEQY
J gene: TRBJ2-7; V gene: TRBV5-1; CDR3 protein: ASTGDSYEQY
J gene: TRBJ2-5; V gene: TRBV18; CDR3 protein: ASSPGTSGIETQY
J gene: TRBJ2-7; V gene: TRBV7-9; CDR3 protein: ASSDFRDKLYEQY
J gene: TRBJ2-1; V gene: TRBV30; CDR3 protein: AWSPPGLAGYNEQF
J gene: TRBJ2-7; V gene: TRBV7-9; CDR3 protein: ASSRREDYEQY
J gene: TRBJ2-3; V gene: TRBV28; CDR3 protein: AKQGTDTQY
J gene: TRBJ1-2; V gene: TRBV11-3; CDR3 protein: ASSLVDEGAYGYT
J gene: TRBJ1-2; V gene: TRBV12-5; CDR3 protein: ASGLTRTGDFGYT
J gene: TRBJ1-1; V gene: TRBV28; CDR3 protein: ASGAQGAMNTEAF